This T cell receptor beta chain is from a study of response to subunit inactivated influenza vaccine. Study-wide findings and caveats: The authors put forward the suggestion that each seasonal influenza vaccination may bring in only a limited number of new T cells.

This clonotype has only a few counts. The target antigen is unknown. This CDR3 contains 15 residues. Germline V gene data show CDR1 as SGHKS and CDR2 as YYEKEE (reference sequence). V dropped 3 bases and J dropped 0 bases, with 10 bases sitting between them. TCRdb reprocessed the RT-PCR reads via MiXCR and lists one record per CDR3 protein. This sample has about 780,000 distinct CDR3 sequences, with around 20% found just once. The material was PBMCs from blood, obtained 4 to 6 days after vaccination. The clonotype originates from a man aged 50-60 years who received an inactivated influenza vaccine. The chain uses TRBV5-5 and TRBJ1-3; perhaps TRBD1 as D (5 bases). The CDR3 spells CASSWDRYSGNTIYF. The CDR3 DNA sequence: TGTGCCAGCAGCTGGGACCGCTACTCTGGAAACACCATATATTTT.